Below, 20 T cell receptor beta chains from the same sample are listed, as sequenced in a study of technical replicates of blood from a handful of donors. The protocol was immunoSEQ multiplex PCR, while the TCRdb copy is restricted to in-frame clones and leaves out a portion. The table records approximately 52,000 clones, around 83% of them present only once. The sequencing sample was made of PBMCs. The source is a human donor in good health. Some clones in this sample may be carry-over from other donors' samples.

The genes are TRBV21-1 and TRBJ2-6; the D segment call TRBD2 is taken from the table without a DNA check. TRBV21-1 is tagged as a pseudogene. CDR3 length: 16 amino acids. CDR3 nucleotide sequence: TGTGCCAGCAGCGCCCAGGGGAGGGCTGGGGCCAACGTCCTGACTTTC. Translated: CASSAQGRAGANVLTF.

The J gene is TRBJ1-6, the V gene TRBV4-3; 12 bases are a match to TRBD1. V gave up 0 bases and J gave up 7 bases; unmatched junction bases: 7. CDR1 is LGHNA, CDR2 YSLEER, per germline. CDR3 length equals 18 residues. The CDR3: CASSQEQGQGAGNSPLHF. CDR3 bases: TGCGCCAGCAGCCAAGAGCAGGGACAGGGGGCCGGGAATTCACCCCTCCACTTT.

The V call is TRBV4-3, the J call TRBJ2-2, with a tentative D call TRBD1 (5 bases). CDR1 and CDR2 (germline): LGHNA, YSLEER. CDR3 length: 16 residues. With 0 bases removed from V and 1 base from J, the gap between germline ends came to 9 bases. CDR3 residues: CASSQESGWNTGELFF. In DNA, the CDR3 is TGCGCCAGCAGCCAAGAGTCAGGGTGGAACACCGGGGAGCTGTTTTTT.

J is TRBJ1-1 and V is TRBV7-9; D gene uncertain. From germline, CDR1 is SEHNR and CDR2 FQNEAQ (reference sequence). V dropped 5 bases and J dropped 4 bases, with 17 bases sitting between them. The CDR3 has 15 amino acids. The CDR3 nucleotides read TGTGCCAGCAGCACCCGGGGATCCCTAAGCACTGAAGCTTTCTTT. It encodes CASSTRGSLSTEAFF. The full variable domain, with the rest looked up from reference TRBV7-9 and TRBJ1-1, is DTGVSQNPRHKITKRGQNVTFRCDPISEHNRLYWYRQTLGQGPEFLTYFQNEAQLEKSRLLSDRFSAERPKGSFSTLEIQRTEQGDSAMYLCASSTRGSLSTEAFFGQGTRLTVV.

The chain carries TRBV13 and TRBJ2-3; TRBD2 aligns across 8 bases. This CDR3 has 16 residues. Germline trimming cut 3 bases from V and 4 bases from J; bases unmatched to any gene: 9. From germline, CDR1 is PRHDT and CDR2 FYEKMQ (reference sequence). The DNA of the CDR3 is TGTGCCAGCAGCTTGGGGGGACTAGTGAAATCAGATACGCAGTATTTT. It is translated as CASSLGGLVKSDTQYF.

The rearrangement uses TRBV21-1 and TRBJ1-1; the DNA was not compared with TRBD1, the D call given in the table. TRBV21-1 represents a pseudogene. The CDR3 totals 16 residues. The CDR3 spells CASLRTGGCLNTEAFF. CDR3 nucleotide sequence: TGTGCCAGCCTCAGGACAGGGGGTTGCCTGAACACTGAAGCTTTCTTT.

The chain uses TRBV29-1 and TRBJ2-7, with TRBD2 as a possible D gene (6 bases). V was clipped by 3 bases and J by 3 bases, with 9 bases between them. This CDR3 has 12 amino acids. Germline CDR1 SQVTM, CDR2 ANQGSEA. The CDR3 loop reads CSVEQGGYEQYF. CDR3 coding DNA: TGCAGCGTTGAGCAGGGAGGCTACGAGCAGTACTTC.

By proportion, this clone is medium-sized. The rearrangement joins TRBV13 to TRBJ1-3, with 7 bases that match TRBD1. J gave up 2 bases and V 1 base, and 2 bases lay outside the gene matches. Germline V gives CDR1 PRHDT, CDR2 FYEKMQ (reference sequence). The CDR3 covers 15 residues. CDR3 in amino acids: CASSLEGQPGNTIYF. The CDR3 DNA reads as TGTGCCAGCAGCTTAGAGGGACAGCCTGGAAACACCATATATTTT.

The chain has TRBV30 and TRBJ1-4; 10 bases fit TRBD1. V lost 0 bases to trimming and J lost 7 bases; unmatched junction nucleotides: 2. From germline, CDR1 is GTSNPN and CDR2 SVGIG (reference sequence). The CDR3 is made up of 14 amino acids. CDR3 in amino acids: CAWSVGTGVEKLFF. The CDR3, as DNA: TGTGCCTGGAGTGTCGGGACAGGGGTTGAAAAACTGTTTTTT.

V usage is TRBV6-5 and J usage is TRBJ2-7; 9 bases are a match to TRBD1. V lost 5 bases, J lost 5 bases, and 7 bases stayed unmatched. The CDR3 has 14 amino acids. Germline-derived CDR1 and CDR2 are MNHEY and SVGAGI. CDR3 sequence: CASSKPGQGNEQYF. In DNA form, the CDR3 reads TGTGCCAGCAGTAAACCGGGACAGGGCAACGAGCAGTACTTC.

This clone has only one observation. The V call is TRBV7-9, the J call TRBJ1-1, with D possibly TRBD1 on 6 matching bases. CDR1 is SEHNR and CDR2 is FQNEAQ in the germline V gene (reference sequence). The CDR3 is 14 residues long. V shed 1 base and J shed 3 bases, with 9 bases lying between them. CDR3 in amino acids: CASSLVQGYTEAFF. The CDR3, as DNA: TGTGCCAGCAGCTTAGTTCAGGGGTACACTGAAGCTTTCTTT.

The genes are TRBV19 and TRBJ2-5; TRBD1 agrees at 9 bases. V was pared by 4 bases and J by 5 bases, with 2 bases of the junction left unmatched. Germline CDR1 reads LNHDA; CDR2 reads SQIVND (reference sequence). This CDR3 is built from 13 residues. CDR3 nucleotide sequence: TGTGCCAGTAGTAGGGACAGGGTCGAGACCCAGTACTTC. Translating gives CASSRDRVETQYF.

This clone was found once. The chain has TRBV28 and TRBJ1-1; D ambiguous. The CDR3 has 14 residues. With 6 bases removed from V and 4 bases from J, the gap between germline ends came to 15 bases. The germline CDR1 and CDR2 sequences are MDHEN and SYDVKM. The CDR3 nucleotides are TGTGCCAGCAGCAATTCGGGGATAGGCACTGAAGCTTTCTTT. This codes for CASSNSGIGTEAFF.

This chain links TRBV5-1 with TRBJ1-1; 9 bases agree with TRBD1. V shed 0 bases and J 2 bases; nucleotides not matched to a gene: 11. CDR3 size: 18 residues. In germline, CDR1 is SGHRS, CDR2 YFSETQ. CDR3 in DNA: TGCGCCAGCAGCTTGGCGACAGGGGGACAGTCCCGAAACACTGAAGCTTTCTTT. Translating gives CASSLATGGQSRNTEAFF. The complete variable domain, with remaining parts taken from reference TRBV5-1 and TRBJ1-1, reads KAGVTQTPRYLIKTRGQQVTLSCSPISGHRSVSWYQQTPGQGLQFLFEYFSETQRNKGNFPGRFSGRQFSNSRSEMNVSTLELGDSALYLCASSLATGGQSRNTEAFFGQGTRLTVV.

This chain links TRBV5-8 with TRBJ2-1; 8 bases are a match to TRBD2. CDR1 is SGHTS and CDR2 is YDEGEE in the germline V gene. V shed 4 bases, J shed 4 bases, and the junction held 10 bases outside the gene matches. The CDR3 totals 16 residues. CDR3 DNA: TGTGCCAGCAGCGGGCGGGACGGCGGGGGGTACAATGAGCAGTTCTTC. Its translation is CASSGRDGGGYNEQFF.

The chain combines TRBV7-9 with TRBJ2-1; tentative D call: TRBD2 (6 bases). This CDR3 contains 15 residues. Germline-derived CDR1 and CDR2 are SEHNR and FQNEAQ (reference sequence). The V gene lost 4 bases and the J gene lost 8 bases, with 18 bases spanning the gap. In nucleotides, the CDR3 is TGTGCCAGCAGCTACCAGGAACGGGGGATTTATGAGCAGTTCTTC. This gives the protein CASSYQERGIYEQFF.

The chain joins TRBV5-6 to TRBJ2-3, with TRBD2 matching 7 bases. Germline V gene sequence: CDR1 SGHDT, CDR2 YYEEEE. The CDR3 runs to 18 residues. Trimming took 0 bases from V and 5 from J; bases not matched to a gene: 15. Written as DNA, the CDR3 is TGTGCCAGCAGCTTGGGACTAGCAGGAGGGGTCCACCGAGATACGCAGTATTTT. Translated, it gives CASSLGLAGGVHRDTQYF.

The chain employs TRBV5-8 and TRBJ2-3; maybe TRBD2 (5 bases). CDR1 SGHTS and CDR2 YDEGEE come from the germline V gene. CDR3 length: 13 amino acids. The germline V and J ends were trimmed by 1 base and 6 bases, with 9 bases remaining between them. The DNA for the CDR3 is TGTGCCAGCAGCTTGCCAGAGCGGGATACGCAGTATTTT. Amino acids: CASSLPERDTQYF.

V usage is TRBV4-3 and J usage is TRBJ2-7; TRBD1 might be the D (6 bases). In germline, CDR1 is LGHNA, CDR2 YSLEER. This CDR3 has 15 residues. Trimming removed 0 bases at V and 4 bases at J, with 13 bases between. In nucleotides, the CDR3 is TGCGCCAGCAGCCAAGATCGAGGGACACCATACGAGCAGTACTTC. As protein: CASSQDRGTPYEQYF.

The chain links TRBV13 to TRBJ1-2; D remains ambiguous. The CDR3 contains 14 residues. Deletions cut 3 bases from V and 0 bases from J, with 8 bases between. Germline CDR1 reads PRHDT; CDR2 reads FYEKMQ (reference sequence). For the CDR3, the DNA is TGTGCCAGCAGCTTTGAGCCCGCTAACTATGGCTACACCTTC. Translation: CASSFEPANYGYTF.